Listed below are T cell receptor beta chains from one sample, sequenced in a study of blood T cell repertoires in COVID-19. Generated by immunoSEQ multiplex PCR, the TCRdb table keeps only in-frame clones and is missing some. The sample lists approximately 77,000 clones, less than 85% occurring once. The sequenced sample was peripheral blood. Receptor source: a man aged 65 to 79 with active or convalescent COVID-19. The CDR3 runs from the conserved cysteine through the conserved F or W. Fields, in order: D gene, V gene, J gene, clone size, CDR3 protein, CDR3 DNA. A D gene is named only where the DNA matches it firmly. Size is omitted from some rows. Given values are once, few, many or a class for expanded clones.

D gene: TRBD1; V gene: TRBV5-5; J gene: TRBJ2-5; clone size: few; CDR3 protein: CASSAYRGRETQYF; CDR3 DNA: TGTGCCAGCAGCGCATACAGGGGTCGAGAGACCCAGTACTTC
D gene: -; V gene: TRBV6-6; J gene: TRBJ2-5; clone size: -; CDR3 protein: CASRDYLQETQYF; CDR3 DNA: TGTGCCAGCAGGGACTACCTTCAAGAGACCCAGTACTTC
D gene: TRBD1; V gene: TRBV27; J gene: TRBJ2-1; clone size: -; CDR3 protein: CASSSGQGRHEQFF; CDR3 DNA: TGTGCCAGCAGTTCGGGACAGGGACGGCATGAGCAGTTCTTC
D gene: -; V gene: TRBV2; J gene: TRBJ2-5; clone size: -; CDR3 protein: CASSASGFGETQYF; CDR3 DNA: TGTGCCAGCAGTGCGTCCGGGTTCGGAGAGACCCAGTACTTC
D gene: -; V gene: TRBV25-1; J gene: TRBJ1-2; clone size: -; CDR3 protein: CASSGLPPGAGYTF; CDR3 DNA: TGTGCCAGCAGTGGACTCCCCCCAGGGGCTGGCTACACCTTC
D gene: -; V gene: TRBV6-6; J gene: TRBJ1-5; clone size: -; CDR3 protein: CASSYSEVVQPQHF; CDR3 DNA: TGTGCCAGCAGTTACTCGGAGGTCGTCCAGCCCCAGCATTTT
D gene: TRBD2; V gene: TRBV24-1; J gene: TRBJ2-1; clone size: -; CDR3 protein: CATSRAGRVEQFF; CDR3 DNA: TGTGCCACCAGTAGGGCAGGGAGGGTTGAGCAGTTCTTC
D gene: TRBD1; V gene: TRBV5-8; J gene: TRBJ2-7; clone size: -; CDR3 protein: CASSLGTESYEQYF; CDR3 DNA: TGTGCCAGCAGCTTAGGGACAGAGTCCTACGAGCAGTACTTC
D gene: -; V gene: TRBV6-1; J gene: TRBJ1-3; clone size: -; CDR3 protein: CASSVVLAGNGNTIYF; CDR3 DNA: TGTGCCAGCAGTGTGGTCCTGGCGGGGAATGGAAACACCATATATTTT
D gene: TRBD1; V gene: TRBV7-9; J gene: TRBJ2-7; clone size: -; CDR3 protein: CASSLLGQGPTEQYF; CDR3 DNA: TGTGCCAGCAGCTTACTGGGACAGGGGCCGACCGAGCAGTACTTC
D gene: TRBD2; V gene: TRBV19; J gene: TRBJ2-1; clone size: few; CDR3 protein: CASSIAGGQWNEQFF; CDR3 DNA: TGTGCCAGTAGTATAGCGGGGGGGCAATGGAATGAGCAGTTCTTC
D gene: -; V gene: TRBV12-5; J gene: TRBJ2-4; clone size: -; CDR3 protein: CASGSPTGRETKNIQYF; CDR3 DNA: TGTGCTAGTGGTTCCCCAACAGGGAGGGAGACCAAAAACATTCAGTACTTC
D gene: -; V gene: TRBV30; J gene: TRBJ2-2; clone size: -; CDR3 protein: CAWSRGGTTGELFF; CDR3 DNA: TGTGCCTGGAGTAGGGGCGGGACTACCGGGGAGCTGTTTTTT
D gene: TRBD2; V gene: TRBV2; J gene: TRBJ2-3; clone size: once; CDR3 protein: CASSAGGPIDTQYF; CDR3 DNA: TGTGCCAGCAGTGCGGGGGGGCCTATAGATACGCAGTATTTT
D gene: -; V gene: TRBV19; J gene: TRBJ2-3; clone size: -; CDR3 protein: CASSPTRGDTQYF; CDR3 DNA: TGTGCCAGTAGTCCGACTCGTGGAGATACGCAGTATTTT
D gene: -; V gene: TRBV7-9; J gene: TRBJ1-2; clone size: -; CDR3 protein: CASSFGTPNYGYTF; CDR3 DNA: TGTGCCAGCAGCTTCGGGACACCCAACTATGGCTACACCTTC
D gene: TRBD2; V gene: TRBV7-2; J gene: TRBJ2-2; clone size: -; CDR3 protein: CASIPVTSGTLGELFF; CDR3 DNA: TGTGCCAGCATCCCCGTGACTAGCGGGACCTTGGGGGAGCTGTTTTTT
D gene: TRBD1; V gene: TRBV3-1/TRBV3-2; J gene: TRBJ1-6; clone size: once; CDR3 protein: CASRGQDVNSPLHF; CDR3 DNA: TGTGCCAGCAGGGGACAGGACGTAAATTCACCCCTCCACTTT
D gene: -; V gene: TRBV11-2; J gene: TRBJ2-5; clone size: -; CDR3 protein: CASSLDPGGAATQYF; CDR3 DNA: TGTGCCAGCAGCTTAGATCCTGGGGGGGCTGCGACCCAGTACTTC
D gene: -; V gene: TRBV6-6; J gene: TRBJ2-7; clone size: few; CDR3 protein: CASSYGTFYEQYF; CDR3 DNA: TGTGCCAGCAGTTACGGGACTTTTTACGAGCAGTACTTC
D gene: TRBD1; V gene: TRBV4-2; J gene: TRBJ2-4; clone size: -; CDR3 protein: CASSQDFLGQGQKNIQYF; CDR3 DNA: TGTGCCAGCAGCCAGGACTTCCTTGGACAGGGGCAAAAAAACATTCAGTACTTC
D gene: -; V gene: TRBV28; J gene: TRBJ1-3; clone size: -; CDR3 protein: CASSWSGMGNTIYF; CDR3 DNA: TGTGCCAGCAGTTGGAGCGGGATGGGGAACACCATATATTTT
D gene: TRBD2; V gene: TRBV5-1; J gene: TRBJ2-1; clone size: -; CDR3 protein: CASSLSSGLYNEQFF; CDR3 DNA: TGCGCCAGCAGCTTGAGTAGCGGGCTTTACAATGAGCAGTTCTTC
D gene: TRBD1; V gene: TRBV5-4; J gene: TRBJ2-3; clone size: -; CDR3 protein: CASSPAGTGGSDTQYF; CDR3 DNA: TGTGCCAGCAGCCCGGCCGGGACAGGGGGTTCAGATACGCAGTATTTT
D gene: -; V gene: TRBV5-1; J gene: TRBJ2-2; clone size: -; CDR3 protein: CASSLGDDRLKRTGELFF; CDR3 DNA: TGCGCCAGCAGCTTGGGGGATGACAGGTTAAAGAGGACCGGGGAGCTGTTTTTT
D gene: TRBD2; V gene: TRBV10-3; J gene: TRBJ2-5; clone size: -; CDR3 protein: CAISPSPGTSEKETQYF; CDR3 DNA: TGTGCCATCAGCCCATCCCCAGGAACTAGCGAGAAAGAGACCCAGTACTTC
D gene: -; V gene: TRBV11-2; J gene: TRBJ2-5; clone size: -; CDR3 protein: CASSLFAEETQYF; CDR3 DNA: TGTGCCAGCAGCTTATTTGCCGAGGAGACCCAGTACTTC
D gene: TRBD1; V gene: TRBV28; J gene: TRBJ1-6; clone size: -; CDR3 protein: CASSLSTGVPYNSPLHF; CDR3 DNA: TGTGCCAGCAGTTTATCTACAGGGGTCCCCTATAATTCACCCCTCCACTTT
D gene: TRBD2; V gene: TRBV28; J gene: TRBJ2-4; clone size: -; CDR3 protein: CASSSVGSGGNGRNIQYF; CDR3 DNA: TGTGCCAGCTCTAGCGTGGGTAGCGGGGGCAATGGGAGAAACATTCAGTACTTC
D gene: -; V gene: TRBV7-9; J gene: TRBJ1-1; clone size: few; CDR3 protein: CASSLAGYTEAFF; CDR3 DNA: TGTGCCAGCAGCTTAGCCGGGTACACTGAAGCTTTCTTT
D gene: TRBD1; V gene: TRBV29-1; J gene: TRBJ1-4; clone size: -; CDR3 protein: CSAGQGKGEKLFF; CDR3 DNA: TGCAGCGCAGGACAGGGGAAAGGTGAAAAACTGTTTTTT
D gene: -; V gene: TRBV20-1; J gene: TRBJ1-4; clone size: few; CDR3 protein: CSASSTLLSEKLFF; CDR3 DNA: TGCAGTGCTAGTTCGACACTGTTATCGGAAAAACTGTTTTTT
D gene: TRBD1; V gene: TRBV5-1; J gene: TRBJ1-6; clone size: -; CDR3 protein: CASSLAGQGNSPLHF; CDR3 DNA: TGCGCCAGCAGTCTTGCGGGACAGGGTAATTCACCCCTCCACTTT
D gene: TRBD2; V gene: TRBV4-1; J gene: TRBJ2-5; clone size: -; CDR3 protein: CASSQVAGQETQYF; CDR3 DNA: TGCGCCAGCAGCCAAGTAGCGGGGCAAGAGACCCAGTACTTC
D gene: TRBD2; V gene: TRBV4-1; J gene: TRBJ2-3; clone size: once; CDR3 protein: CASSQEPGLGTDTQYF; CDR3 DNA: TGCGCCAGCAGCCAAGAGCCCGGACTAGGCACAGATACGCAGTATTTT
D gene: -; V gene: TRBV2; J gene: TRBJ2-7; clone size: -; CDR3 protein: CASIPGNSYEQYF; CDR3 DNA: TGTGCCAGCATCCCAGGGAACTCCTACGAGCAGTACTTC
D gene: TRBD2; V gene: TRBV2; J gene: TRBJ2-5; clone size: few; CDR3 protein: CASKRGGFEETQYF; CDR3 DNA: TGTGCCAGCAAACGGGGGGGATTTGAAGAGACCCAGTACTTC
D gene: -; V gene: TRBV12-3/TRBV12-4; J gene: TRBJ1-5; clone size: -; CDR3 protein: CASSPPRQPQHF; CDR3 DNA: TGTGCCAGCAGTCCGCCGCGTCAGCCCCAGCATTTT
D gene: TRBD1; V gene: TRBV5-5; J gene: TRBJ1-4; clone size: -; CDR3 protein: CASSLVGQGLGEKLFF; CDR3 DNA: TGTGCCAGCAGCTTGGTAGGACAGGGGTTAGGAGAAAAACTGTTTTTT
D gene: TRBD1; V gene: TRBV27; J gene: TRBJ1-2; clone size: -; CDR3 protein: CASKDRGRMYTF; CDR3 DNA: TGTGCCAGCAAAGACAGGGGGCGTATGTACACCTTC
D gene: TRBD1; V gene: TRBV7-8; J gene: TRBJ1-2; clone size: -; CDR3 protein: CASSTPGQGGDGYTF; CDR3 DNA: TGTGCCAGCAGCACGCCGGGACAGGGAGGGGATGGCTACACCTTC
D gene: TRBD2; V gene: TRBV5-1; J gene: TRBJ2-5; clone size: -; CDR3 protein: CASSSTTPRAGAGTQYF; CDR3 DNA: TGCGCCAGCAGCTCAACAACCCCCAGAGCGGGGGCCGGCACCCAGTACTTC
D gene: TRBD2; V gene: TRBV7-7; J gene: TRBJ2-1; clone size: -; CDR3 protein: CASSLALTSGGIEQFF; CDR3 DNA: TGTGCCAGCAGCTTAGCTTTGACTAGCGGGGGAATCGAGCAGTTCTTC
D gene: -; V gene: TRBV27; J gene: TRBJ1-4; clone size: -; CDR3 protein: CASSQGPTTTNEKLFF; CDR3 DNA: TGTGCCAGCAGCCAAGGACCGACTACAACTAATGAAAAACTGTTTTTT
D gene: -; V gene: TRBV9; J gene: TRBJ2-2; clone size: -; CDR3 protein: CASSVAGVNTGELFF; CDR3 DNA: TGTGCCAGCAGCGTAGCAGGGGTGAACACCGGGGAGCTGTTTTTT
D gene: -; V gene: TRBV6-6; J gene: TRBJ1-3; clone size: -; CDR3 protein: CASSRRAGNTIYF; CDR3 DNA: TGTGCCAGCAGCCGCAGGGCTGGAAACACCATATATTTT
D gene: -; V gene: TRBV6-5; J gene: TRBJ2-7; clone size: -; CDR3 protein: CASNGGSEQYF; CDR3 DNA: TGTGCCAGCAATGGGGGGTCCGAGCAGTACTTC
D gene: -; V gene: TRBV2; J gene: TRBJ1-6; clone size: -; CDR3 protein: CARNTGSEYNSPLHF; CDR3 DNA: TGTGCCAGAAATACAGGGTCCGAGTATAATTCACCCCTCCACTTT
D gene: TRBD1; V gene: TRBV5-8; J gene: TRBJ1-6; clone size: -; CDR3 protein: CASSLEGGVNSPLHF; CDR3 DNA: TGTGCCAGCAGCTTGGAAGGGGGCGTAAATTCACCCCTCCACTTT
D gene: -; V gene: TRBV11-2; J gene: TRBJ2-4; clone size: -; CDR3 protein: CASSSLTGIATLAKNIQYF; CDR3 DNA: TGTGCCAGCAGCTCCTTAACGGGGATTGCTACACTAGCCAAAAACATTCAGTACTTC
D gene: -; V gene: TRBV5-1; J gene: TRBJ2-7; clone size: -; CDR3 protein: CASSFGGDEQYF; CDR3 DNA: TGCGCCAGCAGCTTTGGAGGGGACGAGCAGTACTTC